This T cell receptor (beta chain) appears in the sequencing data of a study of OX40 agonist ivuxolimab in advanced cancers. Repertoires were generated with immunoSEQ multiplex PCR, while TCRdb's copy carries only in-frame clones and drops some. The sample holds 20,000 to 25,000 clones, approximately 78% seen once. Germline trimming cut 5 bases from V and 6 bases from J; bases unmatched to any gene: 3. In germline, CDR1 is SGHTA, CDR2 FQGNSA. This CDR3 is 12 amino acids long. This specimen was CD4+ or CD8+ T cells sorted from blood, taken in a trial of the OX40 agonist ivuxolimab. The sequence was collected from an adult with an advanced solid tumor such as melanoma, head and neck, liver or kidney cancer. The genes are TRBV7-2 and TRBJ2-7; 8 nucleotides line up with TRBD2. The CDR3 coding sequence is TGTGCCAGCAGCCCGGCGGGGGGCGAGCAGTACTTC. This sequence encodes CASSPAGGEQYF.